These 16 T cell receptor beta chains were sequenced from one sample in a study of T cell responses to AZD1222 COVID-19 vaccine. Generated by immunoSEQ multiplex PCR, the TCRdb table keeps only in-frame clones and is missing some. The profile shows tens of thousands of clones, about nine tenths of them singletons. Sequencing was performed on peripheral blood, taken 28 days after the second AZD1222 dose. These receptors originate from an adult who received the AZD1222 COVID-19 vaccine.

As DNA, the CDR3 is TGTGCCAGCAGCTTGTCTGCGGGGGGGAGCACCTACGAGCAGTACTTC. It encodes CASSLSAGGSTYEQYF. The J gene is TRBJ2-7, the V gene TRBV7-9, with TRBD2 matching 9 bases. The J segment lost 2 bases and the V segment lost 3 bases, leaving 8 bases of the junction unmatched. Germline CDR1 reads SEHNR; CDR2 reads FQNEAQ (reference sequence). This CDR3 has 16 amino acids.

This clone was recorded only once. The rearrangement joins TRBV25-1 to TRBJ2-3, with D unresolved. CDR1 and CDR2 from the germline V gene are MGHDK and SYGVNS. The V end lost 7 bases, the J end lost 0 bases, and 8 bases lay between the germline ends. The CDR3 length is 13 residues. The CDR3, as DNA: TGTGCCAGCATAAGAACTAGCACAGATACGCAGTATTTT. It yields the protein CASIRTSTDTQYF.

The chain is built from TRBV15 and TRBJ2-3, with 11 positions matching TRBD2. V lost 0 bases to trimming and J lost 6 bases; unmatched junction nucleotides: 5. CDR3 size: 16 residues. CDR1 LNHNV and CDR2 YYDKDF come from the germline V gene (reference sequence). CDR3 DNA: TGTGCCACCAGCAGAGAGGTTAGCGGGGGGGCGGATACGCAGTATTTT. Translated: CATSREVSGGADTQYF.

The CDR3 reads CASSYLSSGTQYF. CDR3 in DNA: TGTGCCAGCAGCTATTTGTCTAGCGGGACGCAGTATTTT. V gene TRBV6-2 or TRBV6-3 combines with J gene TRBJ2-3; 8 bases are shared with TRBD2. Germline CDR1 and CDR2: MNHEY and SVGEGT. This CDR3 has 13 residues. V shed 6 bases and J 9 bases; nucleotides not matched to a gene: 8.

The chain recombines TRBV7-3 with TRBJ2-5; 9 bases agree with TRBD1. The CDR3 loop spans 16 amino acids. Germline V gene lookup returns CDR1 SGHTA and CDR2 FQGTGA. V was pared by 2 bases and J by 3 bases, with 7 bases of the junction left unmatched. The CDR3 nucleotides read TGTGCCAGCAGCTTATACGGGACAGGGAGCGAAGAGACCCAGTACTTC. This gives the protein CASSLYGTGSEETQYF.

The gene calls are TRBV10-3 and TRBJ2-1, with 9 bases matching TRBD2. The CDR3 contains 13 residues. Germline values: CDR1 ENHRY, CDR2 SYGVKD. Trimming removed 8 bases from V and 6 bases from J; junction bases left unmatched: 5. The CDR3 protein is CAIRRREGNEQFF. CDR3 nucleotide sequence: TGTGCCATCCGCCGGCGGGAGGGCAATGAGCAGTTCTTC.

The chain is built from TRBV10-3 and TRBJ2-1; maybe TRBD2 (6 bases). The CDR3 runs to 17 residues. Germline CDR1 is ENHRY and CDR2 is SYGVKD. The ends were cut back, 7 bases at V and 0 bases at J, with 19 bases in the middle. The CDR3 loop reads CAIKGAASGVSYNEQFF. The DNA of the CDR3 is TGTGCCATCAAAGGTGCTGCGTCGGGGGTCTCCTACAATGAGCAGTTCTTC.

The gene calls are TRBV4-3 and TRBJ2-7; the match to TRBD1 covers 7 bases. CDR3 size: 16 residues. The junction had 8 bases not matched to a gene; V was cut back by 0 bases and J by 3 bases. CDR1 is LGHNA and CDR2 is YSLEER in the germline V gene. The CDR3 coding sequence is TGCGCCAGCAGCCAAGATCCCGGACAGGACTTCTACGAGCAGTACTTC. Residues: CASSQDPGQDFYEQYF.

V gene TRBV5-1 combines with J gene TRBJ2-3; 11 bases agree with TRBD1. This CDR3 has 15 residues. The trim removed 2 bases at V and 4 bases at J, leaving 3 bases unmatched. CDR1 and CDR2 (germline): SGHRS, YFSETQ. The CDR3 protein is CASSFGQGASDTQYF. The CDR3, as DNA: TGCGCCAGCAGCTTTGGACAGGGGGCATCAGATACGCAGTATTTT.

The J gene is TRBJ2-7, the V gene TRBV7-2; 9 nucleotides match TRBD2. The CDR3 is 17 residues long. V lost 0 bases and J lost 0; bases outside the gene matches: 6. CDR1 is SGHTA, CDR2 FQGNSA, per germline. The CDR3 reads CASSLAQASGTSYEQYF. The CDR3 bases are TGTGCCAGCAGCTTAGCCCAGGCTAGCGGGACCTCCTACGAGCAGTACTTC.

The chain couples TRBV7-9 to TRBJ2-1, with 8 bases matching TRBD1. The J segment lost 2 bases and the V segment lost 8 bases, leaving 5 bases of the junction unmatched. The CDR3 contains 14 residues. The V gene's germline CDR1 is SEHNR and CDR2 FQNEAQ (reference sequence). The DNA of the CDR3 is TGTGCCAGCCAACAGGGGGGCCCCTACAATGAGCAGTTCTTC. Amino acids: CASQQGGPYNEQFF.

This clone occurred a few times. The gene calls are TRBV6-5 and TRBJ1-4; D not certain. V lost 2 bases, J lost 7 bases, and 11 bases lay in between. Germline CDR1 reads MNHEY; CDR2 reads SVGAGI. The CDR3 contains 14 residues. This CDR3 reads CASSYASSSEKLFF. The CDR3 DNA reads TGTGCCAGCAGTTACGCCTCAAGTAGTGAAAAACTGTTTTTT.

The V and J genes are TRBV6-2 or TRBV6-3 and TRBJ2-1; TRBD2 aligns across 7 bases. V shed 2 bases, J shed 9 bases, and the junction held 25 bases outside the gene matches. This CDR3 contains 20 residues. Germline loops: CDR1 MNHEY, CDR2 SVGEGT. The CDR3 loop is CASSYAPLSPGGNKIGEQFF. The DNA for the CDR3 is TGTGCCAGCAGTTACGCGCCCTTGTCCCCGGGAGGTAACAAGATTGGTGAGCAGTTCTTC.

The CDR3 DNA is TGTGCCAGCTCCCGAGGAGGGGCCCTATTGCCCCAGCATTTT. Amino acid sequence: CASSRGGALLPQHF. The chain is built from TRBV27 and TRBJ1-5, with D perhaps matching TRBD1 (5 bases). The CDR3 is 14 residues long. Germline V gene lookup returns CDR1 MNHEY and CDR2 SMNVEV (reference sequence). Trimming cost V 8 bases and J 9 bases, with 20 bases left between them.

V gene TRBV7-8 combines with J gene TRBJ1-1, with D unresolved. V was trimmed by 2 bases and J by 0 bases, leaving 22 bases between them. The CDR3 runs 19 residues. Germline loops: CDR1 SGHVS, CDR2 FQNEAQ. CDR3 residues: CASSLLAAPSPKMNTEAFF. The CDR3 bases are TGTGCCAGCAGCTTATTGGCGGCTCCTTCCCCGAAAATGAACACTGAAGCTTTCTTT.

The chain combines TRBV29-1 with TRBJ2-5; TRBD2 matches 12 bases. The CDR3 covers 14 residues. With V trimmed by 7 bases and J by 5 bases, 8 bases remained unmatched. Germline V gives CDR1 SQVTM, CDR2 ANQGSEA. This CDR3 is CSGTSGTVRETQYF. The CDR3 coding sequence is TGCAGCGGGACTAGCGGGACAGTAAGGGAGACCCAGTACTTC.